This T cell receptor beta chain originates from a study of identical twins. A note on this clonotype: Its matching antigen is unknown.

The V gene end was trimmed by 0 bases and the J gene end by 5 bases; junction bases not matched to a gene: 7. The germline V gene encodes CDR1 DFQATT and CDR2 SNEGSKA (reference sequence). The CDR3 runs to 15 residues. A universal primer site was added by template switching, and unique molecular identifiers were carried by the cDNA. TCRdb processed the 5' RACE reads anew with MiXCR; each CDR3 protein has one entry. The repertoire includes 400,000 to 550,000 distinct CDR3 sequences, 14% of them detected once, and approximately 0.98% sits in the top ten. General study results and limits: Partial confounding of zero-insertion analyses by invariant MAIT and iNKT cells was possible.

This same sample was also part of a study on yellow fever vaccine responses in identical twins.

Sequenced sample: CD4+ T cells sorted from blood. The chain links TRBV20-1 to TRBJ2-5, with TRBD2 matching over 9 bases. This receptor was identified in a woman aged 18-29 years in good health. CDR3 bases: TGCAGTGCTAGAGATCGGATCACTAGCGGGGAGACCCAGTACTTC. Its protein product is CSARDRITSGETQYF.